The sequence of this T cell receptor (beta chain) was determined in a study of T cells in Graves' hyperthyroidism and ophthalmopathy. General study findings and limits: The authors' 13 V-J model separated ophthalmopathy from stable hyperthyroidism.

This clonotype was seen at least ten times. Its antigen is currently unknown. Amplified TCR beta CDR3 regions derived from RNA transcripts. With the HTBI primer set, the TCR CDR3 went through a first round of RT-PCR. Each CDR3 protein gets one entry after TCRdb re-called the multiplex PCR reads with MiXCR. The sample shows about 610,000 distinct CDR3 sequences, 14% to 15% of them seen only once. The sequence was obtained from a woman aged 40 to 50 with Graves' ophthalmopathy. Sequenced: blood.

CDR3: CASSRQDAYEQYF. The CDR3 bases are TGTGCCAGCAGTCGACAGGATGCCTACGAGCAGTACTTC. The chain links TRBV6-1 to TRBJ2-7, with D perhaps matching TRBD1 (6 bases). CDR1 is MNHNS, CDR2 SASEGT, per germline. The V end lost 5 bases, the J end lost 2 bases, and 10 bases lay between the germline ends. This CDR3 contains 13 residues.